The present T cell receptor (beta chain) was sequenced within a study of T cells of healthy individuals (dated by TCRdb to the late 2010s). From the cysteine through the phenylalanine, the CDR3 covers 14 amino acids. Here the CDR3 DNA is all that survives: 42 bases in frame from base 1. V loses 3 bases, J loses 4 bases, and the germline ends lie 12 bases apart. The germline V gene provides CDR1 SNHLY and CDR2 FYNNEI. Preparation of the library involved 5' RACE. TCRdb shows the sequencer as Illumina MiSeq. In TCRdb, the public reads were trimmed at Q25 with fastp and aligned with MiXCR, with productive beta chains retained. Each entry is one CDR3 protein sequence, shown with its most common DNA and genes. The sample contains around 53,000 distinct CDR3 sequences, about 15% of them found a single time. Jointly, the top ten make up around 15% of the sample. A remark on this clonotype: What antigen it recognizes has not been identified. Base qualities were left out, and no much larger clone turns up one base away.

This TCR came from a human donor in good health. The chain joins TRBV2 to TRBJ1-1; too little of a D gene remains to name it. The CDR3 protein: CASSDWGLGTEAFF. The bases read TGTGCCAGCAGTGACTGGGGATTGGGCACTGAAGCTTTCTTT.